Each of the 14 T cell receptor beta chains below was sequenced from the same sample in a study of cytomegalovirus exposure and HLA in healthy donors. Sequenced by immunoSEQ multiplex PCR; TCRdb stores in-frame clones only, minus some. This table holds about 260,000 clones, roughly 91% found once. The sequencing input was PBMCs. The receptors were sampled from a woman aged 25 to 45 in good health and CMV-seronegative.

The chain links TRBV28 to TRBJ2-7; 7 nucleotides align to TRBD1. The V gene's germline CDR1 is MDHEN and CDR2 SYDVKM. CDR3 size: 15 residues. V shed 4 bases, J shed 3 bases, and the junction held 9 bases outside the gene matches. CDR3 in DNA: TGTGCCAGCAGTTCTGGACCTCAGGGGGTCTACGAGCAGTACTTC. This sequence encodes CASSSGPQGVYEQYF.

The chain is built from TRBV4-1 and TRBJ2-7, with 7 bases matching TRBD2. V was pared by 2 bases and J by 5 bases, with 12 bases of the junction left unmatched. The CDR3 runs to 16 residues. Germline values: CDR1 MGHRA, CDR2 YSYEKL. The CDR3 sequence is CASSQPGWGTTDEQYF. The CDR3 DNA reads as TGCGCCAGCAGCCAACCTGGGTGGGGGACTACAGACGAGCAGTACTTC.

About this clone itself: The same CDR3 is also encoded by other DNA sequences in this sample. The J gene is TRBJ2-6, the V gene TRBV27; no definite D call. Germline V gene data show CDR1 as MNHEY and CDR2 as SMNVEV (reference sequence). CDR3 size: 14 residues. V was cut by 6 bases and J by 0 bases, with 6 bases left in between. The CDR3 loop reads CASSLVSGANVLTF. The DNA for the CDR3 is TGTGCCAGCAGCTTAGTCTCTGGGGCCAACGTCCTGACTTTC.

The chain employs TRBV28 and TRBJ2-5, with D maybe TRBD1 (7 bases). The CDR3 extends over 13 amino acids. CDR1 is MDHEN, CDR2 SYDVKM, per germline. V lost 3 bases and J lost 5, with 10 bases in between. CDR3 region: CASSFRGVETQYF. In nucleotides, the CDR3 is TGTGCCAGCAGTTTCAGGGGGGTGGAGACCCAGTACTTC. Combining the CDR3 with reference TRBV28 and TRBJ2-5 gives the whole variable domain DVKVTQSSRYLVKRTGEKVFLECVQDMDHENMFWYRQDPGLGLRLIYFSYDVKMKEKGDIPEGYSVSREKKERFSLILESASTNQTSMYLCASSFRGVETQYFGPGTRLLVL.

The chain recombines TRBV6-6 with TRBJ2-7; unclear D gene. Germline V lookup: CDR1 MNHNY, CDR2 SVGAGI (reference sequence). The CDR3 is made up of 13 amino acids. Trimming left V 10 bases short and J 3 bases short, with 16 bases between. The CDR3 DNA is TGTGCCACCTCCCTACTCGACGGCTACGAGCAGTACTTC. It is translated as CATSLLDGYEQYF.

V usage is TRBV14 and J usage is TRBJ2-1; D is unresolved. This CDR3 spans 14 amino acids. V was cut by 0 bases and J by 3 bases, with 6 bases left in between. CDR1 SGHDN and CDR2 FVKESK come from the germline V gene. CDR3 in DNA: TGTGCCAGCAGCCAAGACAGGAGCTACAATGAGCAGTTCTTC. Encoded protein: CASSQDRSYNEQFF.

The V call is TRBV27, the J call TRBJ2-2; 7 positions match TRBD2. The V gene end was trimmed by 6 bases and the J gene end by 7 bases; junction bases not matched to a gene: 11. Germline V CDR1 and CDR2: MNHEY, SMNVEV (reference sequence). The CDR3 consists of 15 residues. The CDR3 region has the DNA TGTGCCAGCAGCCCCTGGCGGGAGCTCGGCGGGGAGCTGTTTTTT. Its translation is CASSPWRELGGELFF.

The chain joins TRBV2 to TRBJ1-3; D might be TRBD1 (6 bases). The CDR3 sequence is 16 residues long. Trimming stripped 10 bases from V and 0 bases from J, with 19 bases between. Germline V CDR1 and CDR2: SNHLY, FYNNEI. The CDR3 DNA reads TGTGCCACCTTGGGATGGGCAGGGGACTCTGGAAACACCATATATTTT. It codes for CATLGWAGDSGNTIYF.

The CDR3: CAWIVLCNQPQHF. The CDR3 coding sequence is TGTGCCTGGATTGTTTTGTGCAATCAGCCCCAGCATTTT. The genes are TRBV30 and TRBJ1-5; no definite D call. Germline V gene sequence: CDR1 GTSNPN, CDR2 SVGIG (reference sequence). The CDR3 contains 13 residues. Trimming cost V 4 bases and J 2 bases, with 9 bases left between them.

The rearrangement links TRBV4-1 to TRBJ2-1; 8 bases agree with TRBD1. After removal of 3 bases from V and 4 bases from J, the junction contained 8 bases not matched to a gene. This CDR3 has 16 residues. Germline loops: CDR1 MGHRA, CDR2 YSYEKL. DNA for the CDR3: TGCGCCAGCAGCCAGGCCATCGGGACAGGATACAATGAGCAGTTCTTC. As protein: CASSQAIGTGYNEQFF.

This sequence joins TRBV27 and TRBJ1-1; no firm D call. The V end was cut by 4 bases, the J end by 8 bases, with 11 bases between. CDR3 length: 12 amino acids. From germline, CDR1 is MNHEY and CDR2 SMNVEV (reference sequence). The CDR3 DNA follows: TGTGCCAGCAGTTCGAAGCCGTGGGAAGCTTTCTTT. This gives the protein CASSSKPWEAFF.

The CDR3 region has the DNA TGTGCCAGCAGTTACTCGGGACAGGACTATGGCTACACCTTC. Protein product: CASSYSGQDYGYTF. The rearrangement joins TRBV6-5 to TRBJ1-2; 8 bases are shared with TRBD1. Trimming took 0 bases from V and 3 from J; bases not matched to a gene: 0. CDR3 length equals 14 residues. CDR1 and CDR2 from the germline V gene are MNHEY and SVGAGI.

This chain links TRBV27 with TRBJ1-2, with D perhaps TRBD1 (5 bases). Trimming removed 0 bases at V and 4 bases at J, with 6 bases between. The CDR3 spans 13 residues. From germline, CDR1 is MNHEY and CDR2 SMNVEV (reference sequence). This chain's CDR3 is CASSLSGVYGYTF. The CDR3 coding sequence is TGTGCCAGCAGTTTATCAGGGGTCTATGGCTACACCTTC.

The gene calls are TRBV28 and TRBJ2-1; D is unclear. CDR3 length: 13 residues. The germline gives CDR1 MDHEN, CDR2 SYDVKM. V was pared by 1 base and J by 7 bases, with 8 bases between. DNA of the CDR3: TGTGCCAGCAGTTTATCGGTAGTGAATGAGCAGTTCTTC. This encodes CASSLSVVNEQFF.